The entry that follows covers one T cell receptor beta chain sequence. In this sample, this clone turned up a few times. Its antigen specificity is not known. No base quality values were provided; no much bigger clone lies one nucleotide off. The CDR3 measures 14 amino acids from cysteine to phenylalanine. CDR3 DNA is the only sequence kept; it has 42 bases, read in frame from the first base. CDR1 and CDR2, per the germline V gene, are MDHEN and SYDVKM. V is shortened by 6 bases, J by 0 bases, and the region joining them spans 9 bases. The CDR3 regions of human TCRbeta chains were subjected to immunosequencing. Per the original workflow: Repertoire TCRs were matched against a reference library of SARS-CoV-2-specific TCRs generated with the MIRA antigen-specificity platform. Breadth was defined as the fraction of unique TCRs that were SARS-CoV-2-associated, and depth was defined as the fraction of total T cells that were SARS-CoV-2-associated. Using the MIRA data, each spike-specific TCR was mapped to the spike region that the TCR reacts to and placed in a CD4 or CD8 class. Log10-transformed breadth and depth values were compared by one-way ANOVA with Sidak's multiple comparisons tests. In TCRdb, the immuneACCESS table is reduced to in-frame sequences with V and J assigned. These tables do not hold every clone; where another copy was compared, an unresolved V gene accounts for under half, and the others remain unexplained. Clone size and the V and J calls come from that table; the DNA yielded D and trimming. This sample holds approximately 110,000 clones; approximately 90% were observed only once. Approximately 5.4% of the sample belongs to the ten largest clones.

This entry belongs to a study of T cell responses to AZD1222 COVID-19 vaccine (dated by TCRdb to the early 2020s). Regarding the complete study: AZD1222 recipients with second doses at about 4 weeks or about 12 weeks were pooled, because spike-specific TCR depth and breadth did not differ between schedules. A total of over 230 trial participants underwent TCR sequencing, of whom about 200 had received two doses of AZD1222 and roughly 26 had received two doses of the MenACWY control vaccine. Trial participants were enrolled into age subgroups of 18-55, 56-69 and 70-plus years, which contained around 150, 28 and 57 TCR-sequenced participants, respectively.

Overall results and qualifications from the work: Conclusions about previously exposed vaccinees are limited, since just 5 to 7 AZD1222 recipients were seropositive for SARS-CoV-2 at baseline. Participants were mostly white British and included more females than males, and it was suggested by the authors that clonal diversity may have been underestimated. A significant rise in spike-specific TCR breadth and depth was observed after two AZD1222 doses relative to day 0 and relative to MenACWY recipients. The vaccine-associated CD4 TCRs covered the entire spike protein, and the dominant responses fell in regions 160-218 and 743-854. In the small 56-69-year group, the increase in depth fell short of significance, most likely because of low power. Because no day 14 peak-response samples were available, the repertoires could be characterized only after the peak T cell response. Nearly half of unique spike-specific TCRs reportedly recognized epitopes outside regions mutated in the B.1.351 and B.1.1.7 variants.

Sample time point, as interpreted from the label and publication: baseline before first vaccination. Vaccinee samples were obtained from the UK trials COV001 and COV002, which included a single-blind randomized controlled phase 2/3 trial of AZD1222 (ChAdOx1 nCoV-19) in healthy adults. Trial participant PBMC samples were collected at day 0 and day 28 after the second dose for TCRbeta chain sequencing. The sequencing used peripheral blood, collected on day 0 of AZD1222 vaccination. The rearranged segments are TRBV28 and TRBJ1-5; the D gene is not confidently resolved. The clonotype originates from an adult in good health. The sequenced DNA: TGTGCCAGCAGACCCAAATATAGCAATCAGCCCCAGCATTTT. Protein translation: CASRPKYSNQPQHF.